Below are 10 T cell receptor beta chains sequenced from a single sample in a study of blood T cell repertoires in COVID-19. Data came from immunoSEQ multiplex PCR; TCRdb stores just in-frame clones and leaves some out. The sample carries over 200,000 clones, more than 70% recorded once. Sequencing input: peripheral blood. Every receptor here comes from a woman aged 50 to 65 with acute or convalescent COVID-19.

V is TRBV30 and J is TRBJ1-1; no clear D gene. Germline V CDR1 and CDR2: GTSNPN, SVGIG (reference sequence). V lost 2 bases and J lost 1, with 8 bases in between. This CDR3 is built from 13 residues. The CDR3 DNA reads as TGTGCCTGGAGTCTCCGGGAGAACACTGAAGCTTTCTTT. Protein sequence: CAWSLRENTEAFF.

This chain joins TRBV2 and TRBJ2-2; perhaps TRBD1 as D (6 bases). CDR3 length: 14 residues. With 6 bases removed from V and 1 base from J, the gap between germline ends came to 9 bases. CDR1 is SNHLY, CDR2 FYNNEI, per germline. CDR3 protein: CASRRTENTGELFF. The CDR3 DNA sequence: TGTGCCAGCAGAAGGACAGAGAACACCGGGGAGCTGTTTTTT.

DNA for the CDR3: TGTGCCAGCAGTGAAGCTAGCAGGGGAGATCAGCCCCAGCATTTT. Its protein is CASSEASRGDQPQHF. V gene TRBV2 combines with J gene TRBJ1-5; maybe TRBD1 (6 bases). V was shortened by 0 bases and J by 5 bases, with 11 bases between the two germline ends. This CDR3 region has 15 residues. Germline V CDR1 and CDR2: SNHLY, FYNNEI.

This chain uses TRBV20-1 with TRBJ2-7, with D maybe TRBD2 (5 bases). This CDR3 is 13 amino acids long. The germline V and J ends were trimmed by 3 bases and 0 bases, with 9 bases remaining between them. The germline V gene has CDR1 DFQATT and CDR2 SNEGSKA (reference sequence). The CDR3 coding sequence is TGCAGTGCTAGTGGGAGCAGCTCCTACGAGCAGTACTTC. It codes for CSASGSSSYEQYF.

On this clone: The sample has other DNA sequences that encode this CDR3 too. This chain uses TRBV29-1 with TRBJ1-1, with TRBD1 matching over 8 bases. Germline trimming cut 3 bases from V and 4 bases from J; bases unmatched to any gene: 4. Germline V lookup: CDR1 SQVTM, CDR2 ANQGSEA. The CDR3 spans 13 residues. This CDR3 is CSVEGTGGTEAFF. The CDR3 DNA sequence: TGCAGCGTTGAGGGTACAGGGGGCACTGAAGCTTTCTTT.

This sequence joins TRBV15 and TRBJ2-7; 9 bases match TRBD1. CDR3 length equals 17 residues. CDR1 is LNHNV and CDR2 is YYDKDF in the germline V gene (reference sequence). V shed 0 bases, J shed 3 bases, and the junction held 9 bases outside the gene matches. The CDR3 loop reads CATSREGGGQGHYEQYF. The CDR3 DNA reads TGTGCCACCAGCAGAGAAGGTGGAGGACAGGGGCACTACGAGCAGTACTTC.

The rearrangement joins TRBV24-1 to TRBJ2-5; maybe TRBD2 (6 bases). Germline V CDR1 and CDR2: KGHDR, SFDVKD. CDR3 length: 15 amino acids. V lost 4 bases and J 1 base, leaving 12 bases between the germline ends. Here the CDR3 DNA reads TGTGCCACCAGTGACCGTAGCGGTAGCCAAGAGACCCAGTACTTC. This sequence encodes CATSDRSGSQETQYF.

The chain uses TRBV29-1 and TRBJ1-2, with 7 bases fitting TRBD1. Germline CDR1 reads SQVTM; CDR2 reads ANQGSEA. The CDR3 runs to 12 residues. Trimming took 6 bases from V and 8 from J; bases not matched to a gene: 9. The DNA of the CDR3 is TGCAGCGTGGAGAAGGGGGCGGGCGGCTACACCTTC. Amino acids: CSVEKGAGGYTF.

This clone showed up just a few times. The rearrangement joins TRBV6-4 to TRBJ2-1, with unresolved D. The V gene lost 1 base and the J gene lost 0 bases, with 13 bases spanning the gap. This CDR3 has 17 amino acids. In germline, CDR1 is MRHNA, CDR2 SNTAGT. This CDR3 reads CASSDFPVSSSYNEQFF. The CDR3 DNA is TGTGCCAGCAGTGACTTTCCTGTCTCGAGCTCCTACAATGAGCAGTTCTTC.

This rearrangement joins TRBV7-3 to TRBJ2-5, with 15 bases aligning to TRBD2. Germline V lookup: CDR1 SGHTA, CDR2 FQGTGA. CDR3 size: 17 residues. Trimming removed 5 bases from V and 5 bases from J; junction bases left unmatched: 9. For the CDR3, the DNA is TGTGCCAGCAGCCTCGGACTAGCGGGAGGGTTCGGGGAGACCCAGTACTTC. It is translated as CASSLGLAGGFGETQYF.